The rows below give T cell receptor beta chains drawn from one sample of a study of cytomegalovirus exposure and HLA in healthy donors. Clones were read by immunoSEQ multiplex PCR, and TCRdb kept only the in-frame ones, dropping some. The sample has about 170,000 clones; over 80% are singletons. The sequencing input was PBMCs. These receptors were obtained from a male donor in good health and CMV-seronegative. Each CDR3 is given with its conserved first and last residue. The D gene is left open where the match is weak. Not every row has a clone size; where given, it reads once, few, many or a size class.

>TRBV6-6|TRBJ1-6|TRBD1|14|.
TGTGCCAGCAGCTCCGGACAGGGGAATTCACCCCTCCACTTT
CASSSGQGNSPLHF
>TRBV30|TRBJ1-2|.|15|.
TGTGCCTGGAGTGTAGGTCCGGGATCCAACTATGGCTACACCTTC
CAWSVGPGSNYGYTF
>TRBV18|TRBJ1-6|TRBD1|17|.
TGTGCCAGTTCTTCTTTGACAGGGGACGAGGATAATTCACCCCTCCACTTT
CASSSLTGDEDNSPLHF
>TRBV9|TRBJ1-4|TRBD1|15|.
TGTGCCAGCAGCCCCTACGACAGGGGAAATGAAAAACTGTTTTTT
CASSPYDRGNEKLFF
>TRBV11-2|TRBJ2-5|.|13|.
TGTGCCAGCAGCCAATACTTCCAAGAGACCCAGTACTTC
CASSQYFQETQYF
>TRBV7-9|TRBJ1-5|.|16|.
TGTGCCAGCAGCGGAGCCGCCGGGATAGCAAATCAGCCCCAGCATTTT
CASSGAAGIANQPQHF
>TRBV4-1|TRBJ2-1|TRBD1|14|.
TGCGCCAGCAGCGGAGGGACAGGGGGCGATGAGCAGTTCTTC
CASSGGTGGDEQFF
>TRBV5-5|TRBJ1-2|TRBD1|15|once
TGTGCCAGCAGCTTGGGTCCAGGGGGTGACTATGGCTACACCTTC
CASSLGPGGDYGYTF
>TRBV7-9|TRBJ1-1|.|13|.
TGTGCCAGCAGCGTCAGGGTGAACACTGAAGCTTTCTTT
CASSVRVNTEAFF
>TRBV5-1|TRBJ1-2|.|14|once
TGCGCCAGCAGCTTGGAAAGCCGGGGCTATGGCTACACCTTC
CASSLESRGYGYTF
>TRBV6-1|TRBJ1-4|.|15|few
TGTGCCAGCAGTGAAGGGGGGGTACGTAATGAAAAACTGTTTTTT
CASSEGGVRNEKLFF
>TRBV7-9|TRBJ2-2|TRBD1|16|.
TGTGCCAGCAGCCGCTCCGGGACAGTAAACACCGGGGAGCTGTTTTTT
CASSRSGTVNTGELFF
>TRBV7-2|TRBJ1-2|TRBD1|16|.
TGTGCCAGCAGCCCGGGACAGGGGGCGGGATGGGACGGCTACACCTTC
CASSPGQGAGWDGYTF
>TRBV5-1|TRBJ2-2|.|15|.
TGCGCCAGCAGCAAGGGACTGAGGAACACCGGGGAGCTGTTTTTT
CASSKGLRNTGELFF
>TRBV5-8|TRBJ1-5|TRBD1|16|.
TGTGCCAGCAGCTTGGATTCAGGGGGCATTGATCAGCCCCAGCATTTT
CASSLDSGGIDQPQHF
>TRBV5-1|TRBJ1-1|.|14|.
TGCGCCAGCAGCTTGTCCAGGGGGAACACTGAAGCTTTCTTT
CASSLSRGNTEAFF
>TRBV30|TRBJ1-2|.|12|.
TGTGCCTGGAGTAAGAGGAACTATGGCTACACCTTC
CAWSKRNYGYTF
>TRBV10-1|TRBJ2-7|.|13|.
TGCGCCAGCAGTGAGGGTGGGGGCGACGAGCAGTACTTC
CASSEGGGDEQYF
>TRBV5-5|TRBJ1-1|.|14|few
TGTGCCAGCAGCTTTCTTGGCCCCAGCACTGAAGCTTTCTTT
CASSFLGPSTEAFF
>TRBV15|TRBJ1-2|.|15|.
TGTGCCACCAGCAGAGACTTTGGGACAACCTATGGCTACACCTTC
CATSRDFGTTYGYTF
>TRBV4-1|TRBJ1-1|TRBD1|15|.
TGCGCCAGCAGCCATTTTCAGGGGGTCAGGACTGAAGCTTTCTTT
CASSHFQGVRTEAFF
>TRBV5-4|TRBJ2-4|TRBD1|16|.
TGTGCCAGCAGCTCCCGGACAGGGATAGCCAAAAACATTCAGTACTTC
CASSSRTGIAKNIQYF
>TRBV15|TRBJ1-4|.|15|.
TGTGCCACCAGCAATAGACAGTTGGTTAATGAAAAACTGTTTTTT
CATSNRQLVNEKLFF
>TRBV5-4|TRBJ2-3|TRBD1|16|.
TGTGCCAGCAGCCGAAAACGACAGGGTGGAACAGATACGCAGTATTTT
CASSRKRQGGTDTQYF
>TRBV10-3|TRBJ1-6|TRBD1|14|.
TGTGCCATCAGGCTGACAGGGGCGGGTTCACCCCTCCACTTT
CAIRLTGAGSPLHF
>TRBV10-3|TRBJ1-3|TRBD1|15|.
TGTGCCATCAAGGGACAGGATTTATCTGGAAACACCATATATTTT
CAIKGQDLSGNTIYF
>TRBV25-1|TRBJ1-1|.|13|.
TGTGCCAGCAGTTCACAGGTGAACACTGAAGCTTTCTTT
CASSSQVNTEAFF
>TRBV7-6|TRBJ2-2|TRBD1|14|.
TGTGCCAGCAGCTCAGGGGACAGGACCGGGGAGCTGTTTTTT
CASSSGDRTGELFF
>TRBV6-5|TRBJ2-7|.|12|.
TGTGCCAGCAGTAGAGGGGGATACGAGCAGTACTTC
CASSRGGYEQYF
>TRBV5-4|TRBJ2-1|TRBD1|15|.
TGTGCCAGCAGCTCGGGACAGATCTCCTACAATGAGCAGTTCTTC
CASSSGQISYNEQFF
>TRBV5-1|TRBJ2-7|TRBD1|16|once
TGCGCCAGCAGCTTGGGACGCGGACAGGGGTACGACGAGCAGTACTTC
CASSLGRGQGYDEQYF
>TRBV6-5|TRBJ1-5|TRBD1|16|.
TGTGCCAGCAGTTACGCCGGACAGGGGAATCATCAGCCCCAGCATTTT
CASSYAGQGNHQPQHF
>TRBV7-2|TRBJ2-7|.|15|few
TGTGCCAGCAACTCTCGGGTCTCAGTAGTAGGCGAGCAGTACTTC
CASNSRVSVVGEQYF
>TRBV5-1|TRBJ2-1|TRBD1|15|.
TGCGCCAGCAGCTTTTTAGGACAGGGATACAATGAGCAGTTCTTC
CASSFLGQGYNEQFF
>TRBV6-5|TRBJ2-7|TRBD1|12|.
TGTGCCAGCACGGGACAGGCCTACGAGCAGTACTTC
CASTGQAYEQYF
>TRBV5-5|TRBJ1-3|.|15|.
TGTGCCAGCAGCCCTAGCACGGGTTCTGGAAACACCATATATTTT
CASSPSTGSGNTIYF
>TRBV5-1|TRBJ1-1|.|13|.
TGCGCCAGCAGCTTGAAGGGGCTGACTGAAGCTTTCTTT
CASSLKGLTEAFF
>TRBV18|TRBJ2-2|TRBD1|15|.
TGTGCCAGCTCACCGAGGACAGGGTCCACCGGGGAGCTGTTTTTT
CASSPRTGSTGELFF
>TRBV7-2|TRBJ1-4|.|15|.
TGTGCCAGCAGCTTAGTTGGGGGGGGTTTTGAAAAACTGTTTTTT
CASSLVGGGFEKLFF
>TRBV6-1|TRBJ2-5|TRBD1|15|.
TGTGCCAGCAGTAGAGGGACAGGGGACGGGGAGACCCAGTACTTC
CASSRGTGDGETQYF
>TRBV5-1|TRBJ2-2|.|14|few
TGCGCCAGCAGCTCCGCCCCGGGATTCGGGGAGCTGTTTTTT
CASSSAPGFGELFF
>TRBV7-6|TRBJ1-2|.|14|.
TGTGCCAGCAGCTTAAAGGAGGGACTCTATGGCTACACCTTC
CASSLKEGLYGYTF
>TRBV18|TRBJ2-3|.|14|.
TGTGCCAGCTCACCACCGACAGGCACAGATACGCAGTATTTT
CASSPPTGTDTQYF